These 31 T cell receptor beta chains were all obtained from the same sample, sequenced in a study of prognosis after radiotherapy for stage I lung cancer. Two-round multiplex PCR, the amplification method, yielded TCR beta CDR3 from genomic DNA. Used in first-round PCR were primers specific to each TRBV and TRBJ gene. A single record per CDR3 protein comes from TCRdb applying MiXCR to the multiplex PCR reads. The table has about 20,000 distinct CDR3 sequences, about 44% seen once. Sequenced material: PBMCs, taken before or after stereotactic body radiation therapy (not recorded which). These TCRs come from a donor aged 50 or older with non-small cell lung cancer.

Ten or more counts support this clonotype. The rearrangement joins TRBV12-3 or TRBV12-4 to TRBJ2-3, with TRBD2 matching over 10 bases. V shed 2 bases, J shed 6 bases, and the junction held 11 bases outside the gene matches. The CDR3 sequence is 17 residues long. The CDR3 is CASSLMASGREGDTQYF. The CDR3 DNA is TGTGCCAGCAGTTTAATGGCTAGCGGGAGAGAAGGGGATACGCAGTATTTT.

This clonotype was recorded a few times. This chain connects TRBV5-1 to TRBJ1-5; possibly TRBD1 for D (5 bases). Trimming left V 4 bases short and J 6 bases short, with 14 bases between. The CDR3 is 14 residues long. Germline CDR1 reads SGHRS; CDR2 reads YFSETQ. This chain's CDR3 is CASSGPGGTQPQHF. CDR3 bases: TGCGCCAGCAGCGGGCCTGGGGGTACTCAGCCCCAGCATTTT. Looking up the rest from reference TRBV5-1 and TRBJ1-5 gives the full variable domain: KAGVTQTPRYLIKTRGQQVTLSCSPISGHRSVSWYQQTPGQGLQFLFEYFSETQRNKGNFPGRFSGRQFSNSRSEMNVSTLELGDSALYLCASSGPGGTQPQHFGDGTRLSIL.

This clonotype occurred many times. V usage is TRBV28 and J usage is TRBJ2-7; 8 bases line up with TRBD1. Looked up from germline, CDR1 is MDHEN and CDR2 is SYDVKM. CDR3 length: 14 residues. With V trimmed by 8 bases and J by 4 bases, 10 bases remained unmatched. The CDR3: CASHPTGEGYEQYF. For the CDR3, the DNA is TGTGCCAGCCATCCGACAGGGGAAGGTTACGAGCAGTACTTC.

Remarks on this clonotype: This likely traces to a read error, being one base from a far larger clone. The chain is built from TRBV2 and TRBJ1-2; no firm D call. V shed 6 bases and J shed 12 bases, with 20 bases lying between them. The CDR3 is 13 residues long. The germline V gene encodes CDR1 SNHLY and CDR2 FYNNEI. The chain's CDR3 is CASSLEDGLRDTF. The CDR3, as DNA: TGTGCCAGCAGCTTGGAGGACGGTTTACGGGACACCTTC.

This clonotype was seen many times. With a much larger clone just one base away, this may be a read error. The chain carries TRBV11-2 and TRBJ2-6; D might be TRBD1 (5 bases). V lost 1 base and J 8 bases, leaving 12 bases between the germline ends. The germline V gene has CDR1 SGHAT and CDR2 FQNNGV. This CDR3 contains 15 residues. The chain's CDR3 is CASSLVGLGPNVLTF. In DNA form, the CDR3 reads TGTGCCAGCAGCTTAGTAGGGTTGGGGCCCAACGTCCTGACTTTC.

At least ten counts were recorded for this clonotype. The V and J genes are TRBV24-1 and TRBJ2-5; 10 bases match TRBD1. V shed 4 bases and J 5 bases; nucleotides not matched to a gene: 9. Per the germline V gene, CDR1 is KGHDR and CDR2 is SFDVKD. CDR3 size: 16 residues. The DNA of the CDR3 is TGTGCCACCAGTGAAACTCCGGGACAGGGGACGGAGACCCAGTACTTC. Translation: CATSETPGQGTETQYF.

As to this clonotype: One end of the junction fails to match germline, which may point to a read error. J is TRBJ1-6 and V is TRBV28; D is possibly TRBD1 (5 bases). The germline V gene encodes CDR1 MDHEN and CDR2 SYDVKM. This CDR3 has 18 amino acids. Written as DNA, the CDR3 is TGTGCCAGCAGTCTGGGGCTCGGAAGGGGCTCCTATAATTCACACCTCCACTTT. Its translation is CASSLGLGRGSYNSHLHF.

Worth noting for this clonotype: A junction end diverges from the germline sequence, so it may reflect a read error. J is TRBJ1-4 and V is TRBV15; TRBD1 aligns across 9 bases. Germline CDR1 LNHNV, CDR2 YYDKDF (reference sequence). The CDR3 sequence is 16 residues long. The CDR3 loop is CATIRDARTGVEKLFF. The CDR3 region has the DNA TGTGCCACCATCAGAGATGCTAGGACAGGGGTTGAAAAACTGTTTTTT.

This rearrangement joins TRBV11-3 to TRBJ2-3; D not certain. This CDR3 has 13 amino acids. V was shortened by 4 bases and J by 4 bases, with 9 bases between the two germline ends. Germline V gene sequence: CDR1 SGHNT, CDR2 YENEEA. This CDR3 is CASSSPPSDTQYF. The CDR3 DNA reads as TGTGCCAGCAGCTCCCCCCCTTCAGATACGCAGTATTTT.

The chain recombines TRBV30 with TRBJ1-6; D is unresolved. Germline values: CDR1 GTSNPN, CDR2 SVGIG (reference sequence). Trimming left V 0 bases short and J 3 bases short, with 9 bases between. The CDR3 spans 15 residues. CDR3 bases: TGTGCCTGGAGTGTTGGTCCTAACTATAATTCACCCCTCCACTTT. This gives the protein CAWSVGPNYNSPLHF. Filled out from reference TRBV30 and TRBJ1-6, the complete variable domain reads SQTIHQWPATLVQPVGSPLSLECTVEGTSNPNLYWYRQAAGRGLQLLFYSVGIGQISSEVPQNLSASRPQDRQFILSSKKLLLSDSGFYLCAWSVGPNYNSPLHFGNGTRLTVT.

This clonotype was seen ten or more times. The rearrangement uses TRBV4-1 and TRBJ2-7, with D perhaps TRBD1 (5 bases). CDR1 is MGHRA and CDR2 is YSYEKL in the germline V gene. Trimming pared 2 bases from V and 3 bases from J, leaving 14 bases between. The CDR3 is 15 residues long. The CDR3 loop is CASSQINTGIYEQYF. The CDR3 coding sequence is TGCGCCAGCAGCCAAATCAATACAGGAATCTACGAGCAGTACTTC.

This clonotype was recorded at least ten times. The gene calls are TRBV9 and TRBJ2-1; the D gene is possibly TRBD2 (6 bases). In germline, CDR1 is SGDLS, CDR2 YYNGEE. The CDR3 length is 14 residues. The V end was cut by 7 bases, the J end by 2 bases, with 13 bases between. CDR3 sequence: CASQAGGAYNEQFF. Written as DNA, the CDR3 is TGTGCCAGCCAGGCCGGCGGGGCCTACAATGAGCAGTTCTTC.

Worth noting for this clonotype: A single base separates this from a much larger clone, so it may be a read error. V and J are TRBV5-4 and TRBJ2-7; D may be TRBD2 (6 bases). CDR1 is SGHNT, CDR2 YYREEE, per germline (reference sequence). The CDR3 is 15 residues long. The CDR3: CASILEAGRPYEQYF. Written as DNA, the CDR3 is TGTGCCAGCATCTTGGAGGCGGGAAGACCCTACGAGCAGTACTTC.

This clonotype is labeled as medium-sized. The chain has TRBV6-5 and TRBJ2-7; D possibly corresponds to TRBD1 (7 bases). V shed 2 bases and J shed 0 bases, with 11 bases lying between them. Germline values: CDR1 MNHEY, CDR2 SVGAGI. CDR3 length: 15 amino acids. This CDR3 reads CASSYAGQRSYEQYF. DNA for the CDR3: TGTGCCAGCAGTTACGCGGGACAGCGCTCCTACGAGCAGTACTTC.

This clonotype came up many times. In DNA form, the CDR3 reads TGCAGTGCTAGGGACAGAACGCGCGAGCAGTACTTC. Translating gives CSARDRTREQYF. The chain recombines TRBV20-1 with TRBJ2-7, with D tentatively TRBD1 (6 bases). The germline V and J ends were trimmed by 3 bases and 6 bases, with 12 bases remaining between them. This CDR3 contains 12 residues. CDR1 is DFQATT, CDR2 SNEGSKA, per germline (reference sequence).

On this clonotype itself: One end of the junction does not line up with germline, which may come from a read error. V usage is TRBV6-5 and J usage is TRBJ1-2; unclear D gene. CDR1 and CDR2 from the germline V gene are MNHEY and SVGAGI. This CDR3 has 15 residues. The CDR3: CASSYNTVTSYVYTF. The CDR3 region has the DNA TGTGCCAGCAGTTACAATACAGTGACCAGCTATGTCTACACCTTC.

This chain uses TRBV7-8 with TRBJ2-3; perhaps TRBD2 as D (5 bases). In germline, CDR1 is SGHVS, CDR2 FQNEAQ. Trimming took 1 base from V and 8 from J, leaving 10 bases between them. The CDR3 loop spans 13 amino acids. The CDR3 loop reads CASSLEEAATQYF. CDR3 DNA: TGTGCCAGCAGCTTAGAGGAGGCGGCTACGCAGTATTTT.

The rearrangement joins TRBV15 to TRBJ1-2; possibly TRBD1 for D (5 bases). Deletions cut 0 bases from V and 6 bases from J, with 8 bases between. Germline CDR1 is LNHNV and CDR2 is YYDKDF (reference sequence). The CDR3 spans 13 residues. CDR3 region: CATSRDQGDGYTF. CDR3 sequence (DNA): TGTGCCACCAGCAGAGATCAAGGGGATGGCTACACCTTC.

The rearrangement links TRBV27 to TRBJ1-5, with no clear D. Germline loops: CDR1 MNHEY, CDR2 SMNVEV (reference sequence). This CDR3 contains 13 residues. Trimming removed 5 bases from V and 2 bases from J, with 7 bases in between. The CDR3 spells CASSPKGNQPQHF. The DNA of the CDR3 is TGTGCCAGCAGTCCGAAGGGCAATCAGCCCCAGCATTTT.

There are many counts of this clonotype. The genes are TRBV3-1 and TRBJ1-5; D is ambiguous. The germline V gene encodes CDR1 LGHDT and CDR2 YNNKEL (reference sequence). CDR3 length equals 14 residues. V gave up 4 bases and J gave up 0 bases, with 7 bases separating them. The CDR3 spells CASSRGYSNQPQHF. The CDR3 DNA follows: TGTGCCAGCAGCCGGGGTTATAGCAATCAGCCCCAGCATTTT.

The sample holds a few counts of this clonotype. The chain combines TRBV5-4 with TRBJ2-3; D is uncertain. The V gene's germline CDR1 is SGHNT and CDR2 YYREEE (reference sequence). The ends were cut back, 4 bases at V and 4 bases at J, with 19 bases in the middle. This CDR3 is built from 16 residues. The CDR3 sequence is CASSAGRVPGADTQYF. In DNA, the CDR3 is TGTGCCAGCAGCGCTGGAAGAGTCCCTGGGGCAGATACGCAGTATTTT.

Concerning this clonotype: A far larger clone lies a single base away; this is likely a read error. The DNA for the CDR3 is TGTGCCAGGACGGCATCCTTCTATGGCTACACCTTC. Residues: CARTASFYGYTF. The rearrangement links TRBV6-1 to TRBJ1-2; D is undetermined. The V end lost 9 bases, the J end lost 4 bases, and 12 bases lay between the germline ends. This CDR3 contains 12 residues. Germline V gene sequence: CDR1 MNHNS, CDR2 SASEGT.

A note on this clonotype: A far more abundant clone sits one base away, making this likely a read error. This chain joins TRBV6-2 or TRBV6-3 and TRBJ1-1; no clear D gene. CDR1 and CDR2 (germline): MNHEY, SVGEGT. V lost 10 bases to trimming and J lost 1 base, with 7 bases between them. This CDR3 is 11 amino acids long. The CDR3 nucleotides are TGTGCCAACGGGAGGAACACTGAAGCTTTCTTT. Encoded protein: CANGRNTEAFF.

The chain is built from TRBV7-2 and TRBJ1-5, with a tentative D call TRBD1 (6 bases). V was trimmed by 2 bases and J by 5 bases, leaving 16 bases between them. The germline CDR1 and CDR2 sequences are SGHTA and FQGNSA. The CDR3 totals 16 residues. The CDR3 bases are TGTGCCAGCAGCTTAATCGTAGGGGGATTGTATCAGCCCCAGCATTTT. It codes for CASSLIVGGLYQPQHF.

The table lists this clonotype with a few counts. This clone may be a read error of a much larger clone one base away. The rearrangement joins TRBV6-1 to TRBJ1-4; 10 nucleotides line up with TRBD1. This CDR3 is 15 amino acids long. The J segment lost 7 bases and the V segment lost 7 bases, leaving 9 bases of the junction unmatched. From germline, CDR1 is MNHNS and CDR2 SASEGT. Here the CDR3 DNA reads TGTGCCAGCATCCGGAGGACAGGGGGTCCTGAAAAACTGTTTTTT. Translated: CASIRRTGGPEKLFF.

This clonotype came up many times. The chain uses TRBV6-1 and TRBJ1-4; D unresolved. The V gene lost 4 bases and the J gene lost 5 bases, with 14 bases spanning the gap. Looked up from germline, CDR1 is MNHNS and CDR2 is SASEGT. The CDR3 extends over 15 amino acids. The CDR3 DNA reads TGTGCCAGCAGTGTTCGAACTGGATCCAATGAAAAACTGTTTTTT. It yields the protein CASSVRTGSNEKLFF.

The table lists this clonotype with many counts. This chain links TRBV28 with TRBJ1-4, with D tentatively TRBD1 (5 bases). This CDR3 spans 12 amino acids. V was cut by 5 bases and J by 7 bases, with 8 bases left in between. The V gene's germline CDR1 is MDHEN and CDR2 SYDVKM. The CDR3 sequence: CASSAQGEKLFF. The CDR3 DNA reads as TGTGCCAGCAGTGCCCAGGGTGAAAAACTGTTTTTT.

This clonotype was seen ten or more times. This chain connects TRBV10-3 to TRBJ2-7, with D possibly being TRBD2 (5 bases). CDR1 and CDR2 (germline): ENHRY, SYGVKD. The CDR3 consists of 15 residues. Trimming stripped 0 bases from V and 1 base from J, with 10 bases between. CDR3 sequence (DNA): TGTGCCATCAGTGAGTCGAATCCGGGATCCTACGAGCAGTACTTC. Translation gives CAISESNPGSYEQYF.

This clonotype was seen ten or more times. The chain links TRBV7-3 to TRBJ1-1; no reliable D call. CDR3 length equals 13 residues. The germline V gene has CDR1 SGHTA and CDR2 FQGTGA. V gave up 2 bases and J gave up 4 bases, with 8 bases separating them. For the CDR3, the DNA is TGTGCCAGCAGCTTAGAGGTTCTCACTGAAGCTTTCTTT. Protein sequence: CASSLEVLTEAFF.

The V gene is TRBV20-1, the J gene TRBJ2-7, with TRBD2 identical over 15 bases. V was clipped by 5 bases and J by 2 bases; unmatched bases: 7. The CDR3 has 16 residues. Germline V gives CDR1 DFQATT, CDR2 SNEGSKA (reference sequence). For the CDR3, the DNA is TGCAGTGCTTACGGGACTAGCGGGGGGATCCCCTACGAGCAGTACTTC. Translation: CSAYGTSGGIPYEQYF.

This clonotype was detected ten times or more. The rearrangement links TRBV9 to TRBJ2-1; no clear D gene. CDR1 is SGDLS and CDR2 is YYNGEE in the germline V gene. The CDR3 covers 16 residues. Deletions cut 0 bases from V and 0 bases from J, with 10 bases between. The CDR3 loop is CASSVGHSRSYNEQFF. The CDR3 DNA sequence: TGTGCCAGCAGCGTAGGGCACAGCCGCTCCTACAATGAGCAGTTCTTC.